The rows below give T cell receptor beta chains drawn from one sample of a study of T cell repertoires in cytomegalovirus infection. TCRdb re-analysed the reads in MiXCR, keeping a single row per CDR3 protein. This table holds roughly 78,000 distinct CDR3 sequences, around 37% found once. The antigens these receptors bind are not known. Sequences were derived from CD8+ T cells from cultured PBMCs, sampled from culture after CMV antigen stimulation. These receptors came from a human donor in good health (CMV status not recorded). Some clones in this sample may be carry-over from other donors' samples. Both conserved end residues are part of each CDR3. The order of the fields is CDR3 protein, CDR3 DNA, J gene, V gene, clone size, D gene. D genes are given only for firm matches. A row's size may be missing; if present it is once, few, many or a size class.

CASSLGSSPYNEQFF TGTGCCAGCAGCTTAGGGAGTAGCCCCTACAATGAGCAGTTCTTC TRBJ2-1 TRBV7-3 few .
CASRESRGITEAFF TGTGCCAGCAGGGAGTCCAGGGGGATCACTGAAGCTTTCTTT TRBJ1-1 TRBV6-5 . TRBD1
CASSFTSGGFPYNEQFF TGTGCCAGCAGCTTCACTAGCGGGGGGTTTCCCTACAATGAGCAGTTCTTC TRBJ2-1 TRBV7-6 . TRBD2
CASSLLISGMSSYEQYF TGTGCCAGCAGCTTGCTCATCTCCGGGATGAGCTCCTACGAGCAGTACTTC TRBJ2-7 TRBV5-6 many .
CASRPPASGYNEQFF TGTGCCAGCCGCCCCCCGGCTAGCGGATACAATGAGCAGTTCTTC TRBJ2-1 TRBV19 . TRBD2
CSASRDREYSPLHF TGCAGTGCGTCCCGGGACAGGGAATATTCACCCCTCCACTTT TRBJ1-6 TRBV20-1 . TRBD1
CASSSYRGTTYREQYF TGTGCCAGCAGCTCCTACAGGGGGACGACATATCGGGAGCAGTACTTC TRBJ2-7 TRBV11-1 . TRBD1
CVSSLVLRGAYNEQFF TGTGTCAGCAGCTTAGTTTTGCGCGGGGCTTACAATGAGCAGTTCTTC TRBJ2-1 TRBV7-2 . .
CASSPPPSGGMDTQYF TGTGCCAGCAGCCCCCCCCCGAGCGGGGGCATGGATACGCAGTATTTT TRBJ2-3 TRBV6-8 . TRBD2
CASSQERGGIDEQFF TGCGCCAGCAGCCAAGAACGGGGGGGCATCGATGAGCAGTTCTTC TRBJ2-1 TRBV4-1 . TRBD2